The 9 T cell receptor beta chains listed next were all sequenced from one sample in a study of beta chain features in type 1 diabetes. Sequenced material consisted of expressed TCRB transcripts (all of the isolated RNA was reverse transcribed). The protocol was immunoSEQ multiplex PCR, while the TCRdb copy is restricted to in-frame clones and leaves out a portion. The table lists about 140,000 clones, roughly 7.2% of them singletons, with around 1.5% in the top ten. Specimen: central memory CD4+ T cells from blood. These receptors came from a woman aged 25 to 39 in good health.

This clone was seen only a few times. The chain couples TRBV11-3 to TRBJ1-1, with 7 bases lining up with TRBD1. CDR3 length: 14 amino acids. V shed 3 bases and J 3 bases; nucleotides not matched to a gene: 4. The germline V gene encodes CDR1 SGHNT and CDR2 YENEEA. The CDR3, as DNA: TGTGCCAGCAGCTTTGACAGGGTTGACACTGAAGCTTTCTTT. It specifies CASSFDRVDTEAFF.

This clone was seen many times. The chain couples TRBV4-2 to TRBJ2-7; 10 bases are shared with TRBD2. Looked up from germline, CDR1 is LGHNA and CDR2 is YNFKEQ. V gave up 4 bases and J gave up 2 bases; unmatched junction bases: 2. CDR3 length: 14 amino acids. As DNA, the CDR3 is TGTGCCAGCAGCCTAGCGGGAGGTCCCTACGAGCAGTACTTC. It is translated as CASSLAGGPYEQYF.

This clone has at least ten counts. V gene TRBV23-1 combines with J gene TRBJ2-1; no firm D call. TRBV23-1 is labeled an ORF, and its function is uncertain. Trimming pared 2 bases from V and 15 bases from J, leaving 17 bases between. The CDR3 spans 13 residues. The CDR3 DNA reads TGCGCCAGCAGTCAACCGCTAGTCGTAAAACCGTTCTTC. It specifies CASSQPLVVKPFF.

Only a few counts were recorded for this clone. CDR3 sequence (DNA): TGCGCCAGCAGCCAAGGGACACGAGATCCCTACGAGCAGTACTTC. It codes for CASSQGTRDPYEQYF. The chain is built from TRBV5-1 and TRBJ2-7; D possibly corresponds to TRBD1 (6 bases). Trimming stripped 4 bases from V and 2 bases from J, with 16 bases between. Per the germline V gene, CDR1 is SGHRS and CDR2 is YFSETQ. The CDR3 is made up of 15 amino acids.

This sequence joins TRBV5-4 and TRBJ2-6; D uncertain. The germline V and J ends were trimmed by 4 bases and 0 bases, with 8 bases remaining between them. Germline assignment: CDR1 SGHNT and CDR2 YYREEE (reference sequence). The CDR3 loop spans 15 amino acids. This chain's CDR3 is CASSPIVSGANVLTF. In DNA form, the CDR3 reads TGTGCCAGCAGCCCAATTGTCTCTGGGGCCAACGTCCTGACTTTC.

The rearrangement joins TRBV30 to TRBJ1-5; maybe TRBD1 (5 bases). Per germline, CDR1 GTSNPN and CDR2 SVGIG (reference sequence). The V gene lost 3 bases and the J gene lost 6 bases, with 15 bases spanning the gap. CDR3 length equals 14 residues. This CDR3 reads CAWSLPGGGQPQHF. The DNA for the CDR3 is TGTGCCTGGAGCTTACCCGGGGGGGGTCAGCCCCAGCATTTT.

This clone was detected a few times. This chain joins TRBV30 and TRBJ2-3, with 11 bases fitting TRBD2. Germline V gene lookup returns CDR1 GTSNPN and CDR2 SVGIG (reference sequence). J gave up 5 bases and V 3 bases, and 7 bases lay outside the gene matches. This CDR3 comprises 15 residues. The CDR3 sequence: CAWSRTSGSIDTQYF. The DNA for the CDR3 is TGTGCCTGGAGCCGGACTAGCGGGTCGATAGATACGCAGTATTTT. Full variable domain (outside the CDR3, taken from reference TRBV30 and TRBJ2-3): SQTIHQWPATLVQPVGSPLSLECTVEGTSNPNLYWYRQAAGRGLQLLFYSVGIGQISSEVPQNLSASRPQDRQFILSSKKLLLSDSGFYLCAWSRTSGSIDTQYFGPGTRLTVL.

The rearrangement links TRBV30 to TRBJ2-1; D perhaps matches TRBD1 (6 bases). CDR1 and CDR2 from the germline V gene are GTSNPN and SVGIG (reference sequence). Trimming removed 5 bases from V and 12 bases from J, with 14 bases in between. This CDR3 spans 11 amino acids. CDR3 residues: CAWGTFWLQFF. The CDR3 coding sequence is TGTGCCTGGGGGACATTCTGGTTGCAGTTCTTC.

The chain couples TRBV7-2 to TRBJ1-1; possible D gene TRBD1, 5 bases. Germline CDR1 and CDR2: SGHTA and FQGNSA. V was shortened by 3 bases and J by 1 base, with 9 bases between the two germline ends. The CDR3 totals 14 residues. CDR3 sequence (DNA): TGTGCCAGCAGCTTTGGGGCCGGGAACACTGAAGCTTTCTTT. It translates to CASSFGAGNTEAFF.